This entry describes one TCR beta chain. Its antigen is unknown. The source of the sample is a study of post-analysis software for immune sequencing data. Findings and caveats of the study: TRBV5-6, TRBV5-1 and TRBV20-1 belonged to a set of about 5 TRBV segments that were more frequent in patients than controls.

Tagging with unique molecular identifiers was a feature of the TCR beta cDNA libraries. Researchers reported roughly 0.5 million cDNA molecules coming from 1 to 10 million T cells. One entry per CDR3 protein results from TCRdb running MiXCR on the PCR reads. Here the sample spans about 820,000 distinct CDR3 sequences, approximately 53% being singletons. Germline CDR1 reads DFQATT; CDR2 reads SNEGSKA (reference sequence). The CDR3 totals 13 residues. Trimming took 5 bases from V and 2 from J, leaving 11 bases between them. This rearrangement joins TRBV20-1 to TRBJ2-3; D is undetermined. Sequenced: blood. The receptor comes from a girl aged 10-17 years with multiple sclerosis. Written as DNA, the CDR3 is TGCAGTGCTCCAATAACATACACAGATACGCAGTATTTT. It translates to CSAPITYTDTQYF.